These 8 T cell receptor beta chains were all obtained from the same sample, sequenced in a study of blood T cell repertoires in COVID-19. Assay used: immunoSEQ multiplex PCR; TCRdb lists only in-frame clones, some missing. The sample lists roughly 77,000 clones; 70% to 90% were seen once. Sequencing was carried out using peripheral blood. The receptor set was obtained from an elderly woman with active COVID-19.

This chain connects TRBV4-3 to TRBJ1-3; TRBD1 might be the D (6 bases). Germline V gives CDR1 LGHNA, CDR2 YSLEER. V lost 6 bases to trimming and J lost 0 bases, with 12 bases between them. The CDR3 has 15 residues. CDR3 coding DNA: TGCGCCAGCAGTAACCTAGGGGGCTCTGGAAACACCATATATTTT. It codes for CASSNLGGSGNTIYF.

The CDR3 region is CASSGLALTYNEQFF. The CDR3 region has the DNA TGTGCCAGCAGTGGACTAGCGTTAACCTACAATGAGCAGTTCTTC. The chain recombines TRBV27 with TRBJ2-1; 9 bases fit TRBD2. Per germline, CDR1 MNHEY and CDR2 SMNVEV (reference sequence). The CDR3 has 15 residues. The V segment lost 5 bases and the J segment 2 bases; nucleotides outside the gene matches: 4.

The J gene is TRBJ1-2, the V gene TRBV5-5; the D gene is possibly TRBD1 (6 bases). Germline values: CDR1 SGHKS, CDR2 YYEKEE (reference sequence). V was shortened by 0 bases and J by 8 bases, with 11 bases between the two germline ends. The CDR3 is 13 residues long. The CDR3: CASSLDRAYGYTF. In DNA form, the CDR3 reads TGTGCCAGCAGCTTGGACAGGGCCTACGGCTACACCTTC.

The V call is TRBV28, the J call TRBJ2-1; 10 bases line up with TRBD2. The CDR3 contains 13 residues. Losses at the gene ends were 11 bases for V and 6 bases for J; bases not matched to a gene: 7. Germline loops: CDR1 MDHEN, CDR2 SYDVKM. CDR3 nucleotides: TGTGCCGCCCACAGCGGGAGGGCCAATGAGCAGTTCTTC. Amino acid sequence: CAAHSGRANEQFF.

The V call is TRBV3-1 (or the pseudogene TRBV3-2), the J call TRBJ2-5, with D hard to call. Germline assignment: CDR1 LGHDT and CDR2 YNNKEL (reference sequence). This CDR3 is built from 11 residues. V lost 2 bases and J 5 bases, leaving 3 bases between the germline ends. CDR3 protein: CASSQQETQYF. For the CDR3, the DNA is TGTGCCAGCAGCCAACAGGAGACCCAGTACTTC.

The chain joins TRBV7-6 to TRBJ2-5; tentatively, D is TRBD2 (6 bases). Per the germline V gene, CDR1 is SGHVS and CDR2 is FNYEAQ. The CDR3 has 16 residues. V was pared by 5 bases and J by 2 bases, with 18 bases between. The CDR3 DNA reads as TGTGCCAGCAGCGGCCTTTGGTATGGACTACAAGAGACCCAGTACTTC. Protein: CASSGLWYGLQETQYF.

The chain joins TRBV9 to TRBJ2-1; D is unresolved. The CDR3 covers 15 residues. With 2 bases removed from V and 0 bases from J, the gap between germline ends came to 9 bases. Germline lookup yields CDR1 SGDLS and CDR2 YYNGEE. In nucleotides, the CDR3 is TGTGCCAGCAGCGTGTCTGGCATCTCCTACAATGAGCAGTTCTTC. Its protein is CASSVSGISYNEQFF.

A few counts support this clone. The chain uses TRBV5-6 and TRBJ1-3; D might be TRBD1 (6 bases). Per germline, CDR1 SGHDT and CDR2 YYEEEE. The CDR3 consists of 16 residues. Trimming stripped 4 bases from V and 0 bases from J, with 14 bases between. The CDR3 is CASSPPTGISGNTIYF. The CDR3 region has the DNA TGTGCCAGCAGCCCACCGACAGGTATCTCTGGAAACACCATATATTTT.